The 26 T cell receptor beta chains given below trace back to one sample, sequenced in a study of T cells in tuberculosis. Sequencing used immunoSEQ multiplex PCR; TCRdb keeps in-frame clones, though not all of them. The sample lists some 25,000 clones; around 95% were seen once. Sequenced: PBMCs. All receptors derive from a donor between 10 and 29 years old with latent tuberculosis or without tuberculosis infection.

This clone is categorized as medium-sized. The V call is TRBV19, the J call TRBJ1-1; D possibly corresponds to TRBD1 (5 bases). Germline CDR1 reads LNHDA; CDR2 reads SQIVND (reference sequence). Trimming took off 1 base at V and 3 bases at J, with 6 bases between the two ends. The CDR3 consists of 13 residues. As DNA, the CDR3 is TGTGCCAGTAGTATAGCCAGGGACACTGAAGCTTTCTTT. Translation gives CASSIARDTEAFF.

The chain joins TRBV5-6 to TRBJ2-3, with TRBD2 as a possible D gene (7 bases). This CDR3 has 15 amino acids. Per the germline V gene, CDR1 is SGHDT and CDR2 is YYEEEE. V dropped 4 bases and J dropped 3 bases, with 15 bases sitting between them. The CDR3 coding sequence is TGTGCCAGCAGCGCGGCGGGGGCGCCTACAGATACGCAGTATTTT. This translates into CASSAAGAPTDTQYF.

The table lists this clone with a count of one. The rearrangement joins TRBV19 to TRBJ2-2; 9 positions match TRBD1. CDR1 and CDR2 (germline): LNHDA, SQIVND (reference sequence). CDR3 size: 16 residues. Trimming at V came to 6 bases and at J to 6 bases, leaving 11 bases not matched to a gene. CDR3 sequence (DNA): TGTGCCAGTAGCCGCCGGGACAGGGTTGGACCCGGGGAGCTGTTTTTT. It translates to CASSRRDRVGPGELFF.

This clone was found a few times. The chain links TRBV12-5 to TRBJ1-6; D is perhaps TRBD1 (6 bases). The CDR3 contains 13 residues. Germline lookup yields CDR1 LGHNT and CDR2 FRNRAP. With 5 bases removed from V and 10 bases from J, the gap between germline ends came to 12 bases. CDR3 amino acids: CASGHREGSPLHF. DNA of the CDR3: TGTGCTAGTGGTCACAGGGAGGGATCACCCCTCCACTTT.

This clone was seen a single time. The chain recombines TRBV7-9 with TRBJ2-1; 8 bases map to TRBD2. The CDR3 extends over 14 amino acids. Germline CDR1 reads SEHNR; CDR2 reads FQNEAQ (reference sequence). V lost 6 bases and J lost 2; bases outside the gene matches: 3. The CDR3 DNA sequence: TGTGCCAGCAGAACGGGGGGGACCTACAATGAGCAGTTCTTC. Its translation: CASRTGGTYNEQFF.

This chain uses TRBV19 with TRBJ1-2; the match to TRBD1 covers 10 bases. The germline V gene encodes CDR1 LNHDA and CDR2 SQIVND (reference sequence). J gave up 0 bases and V 1 base, and 5 bases lay outside the gene matches. The CDR3 sequence is 17 residues long. CDR3 nucleotides: TGTGCCAGTAGTATAGCCGGGACAGGGGATACTAACTATGGCTACACCTTC. Its protein product is CASSIAGTGDTNYGYTF. Full variable domain (missing parts from reference TRBV19 and TRBJ1-2): DGGITQSPKYLFRKEGQNVTLSCEQNLNHDAMYWYRQDPGQGLRLIYYSQIVNDFQKGDIAEGYSVSREKKESFPLTVTSAQKNPTAFYLCASSIAGTGDTNYGYTFGSGTRLTVV.

V and J are TRBV11-2 and TRBJ1-2; tentatively, D is TRBD1 (6 bases). CDR3 length: 14 residues. V was shortened by 5 bases and J by 4 bases, with 14 bases between the two germline ends. Germline V gene data show CDR1 as SGHAT and CDR2 as FQNNGV. The CDR3 region is CASSQQGLGYGYTF. The CDR3 nucleotides are TGTGCCAGCAGCCAACAGGGCCTCGGCTATGGCTACACCTTC.

CDR3: CASSISADRLYSPLHF. The CDR3 DNA reads as TGTGCCAGTAGTATTTCAGCTGACAGGTTATACTCACCCCTCCACTTT. This chain connects TRBV19 to TRBJ1-6; tentatively, D is TRBD1 (6 bases). The ends were cut back, 3 bases at V and 10 bases at J, with 19 bases in the middle. Germline values: CDR1 LNHDA, CDR2 SQIVND (reference sequence). The CDR3 totals 16 residues.

The J gene is TRBJ2-7, the V gene TRBV5-1, with TRBD1 matching 8 bases. Trimming removed 4 bases from V and 0 bases from J; junction bases left unmatched: 6. CDR1 is SGHRS and CDR2 is YFSETQ in the germline V gene. The CDR3 contains 15 residues. CDR3 sequence (DNA): TGCGCCAGCAGCCCAAGGACAGGGAACTCCTACGAGCAGTACTTC. It codes for CASSPRTGNSYEQYF.

The genes are TRBV19 and TRBJ1-1, with D maybe TRBD1 (5 bases). The germline CDR1 and CDR2 sequences are LNHDA and SQIVND (reference sequence). V was clipped by 8 bases and J by 2 bases, with 15 bases between them. This CDR3 spans 14 amino acids. The CDR3 bases are TGTGCCAGTGCCGTTGGGGGGTATAACACTGAAGCTTTCTTT. Encoded protein: CASAVGGYNTEAFF. The variable domain in full, with the rest retrieved from reference TRBV19 and TRBJ1-1, is DGGITQSPKYLFRKEGQNVTLSCEQNLNHDAMYWYRQDPGQGLRLIYYSQIVNDFQKGDIAEGYSVSREKKESFPLTVTSAQKNPTAFYLCASAVGGYNTEAFFGQGTRLTVV.

This chain joins TRBV27 and TRBJ1-2; 11 nucleotides match TRBD1. Trimming removed 5 bases from V and 8 bases from J; junction bases left unmatched: 10. Germline assignment: CDR1 MNHEY and CDR2 SMNVEV (reference sequence). The length of the CDR3 is 15 residues. The CDR3 nucleotides are TGTGCCAGCAGTCGCCCCCCCGGGACAGGGGGAGGCTACACCTTC. Protein product: CASSRPPGTGGGYTF.

This clone was counted a single time. J is TRBJ1-6 and V is TRBV11-2; a possible D gene is TRBD1 (6 bases). Per germline, CDR1 SGHAT and CDR2 FQNNGV. V gave up 1 base and J gave up 3 bases, with 13 bases separating them. The CDR3 loop spans 17 amino acids. The CDR3 loop reads CASSLASGDLYNSPLHF. The CDR3, as DNA: TGTGCCAGCAGCTTAGCGTCAGGGGACCTCTATAATTCACCCCTCCACTTT. The variable domain in full, completed from reference TRBV11-2 and TRBJ1-6, reads EAGVAQSPRYKIIEKRQSVAFWCNPISGHATLYWYQQILGQGPKLLIQFQNNGVVDDSQLPKDRFSAERLKGVDSTLKIQPAKLEDSAVYLCASSLASGDLYNSPLHFGNGTRLTVT.

The V and J genes are TRBV5-8 and TRBJ2-1; 16 nucleotides agree with TRBD2. Germline V CDR1 and CDR2: SGHTS, YDEGEE. Trimming removed 4 bases from V and 4 bases from J; junction bases left unmatched: 8. The length of the CDR3 is 18 residues. Written as DNA, the CDR3 is TGTGCCAGCAGCCTAATGGGACTAGCGGGGGGGGTATACAATGAGCAGTTCTTC. It encodes CASSLMGLAGGVYNEQFF. The whole variable domain, remainder taken from reference TRBV5-8 and TRBJ2-1, is EAGVTQSPTHLIKTRGQQATLRCSPISGHTSVYWYQQALGLGLQFLLWYDEGEERNRGNFPPRFSGRQFPNYSSELNVNALELEDSALYLCASSLMGLAGGVYNEQFFGPGTRLTVL.

V usage is TRBV12-5 and J usage is TRBJ1-3; the D is unclear. Trimming removed 7 bases at V and 0 bases at J, with 4 bases between. Germline CDR1 reads LGHNT; CDR2 reads FRNRAP. CDR3 length equals 12 residues. DNA for the CDR3: TGTGCTAGTGCCCACTCTGGAAACACCATATATTTT. It specifies CASAHSGNTIYF.

The chain recombines TRBV9 with TRBJ1-1, with D hard to call. The CDR3 runs 14 residues. Trimming removed 2 bases at V and 4 bases at J, with 12 bases between. Germline lookup yields CDR1 SGDLS and CDR2 YYNGEE. This CDR3 is CASSVVHGGTEAFF. DNA for the CDR3: TGTGCCAGCAGCGTCGTACACGGAGGCACTGAAGCTTTCTTT.

V gene TRBV10-3 combines with J gene TRBJ2-7; 7 bases match TRBD1. Germline V gene lookup returns CDR1 ENHRY and CDR2 SYGVKD. With V trimmed by 10 bases and J by 5 bases, 5 bases remained unmatched. CDR3 length: 11 residues. CDR3 amino acids: CASDRAHEQYV. CDR3 bases: TGTGCCAGTGACAGGGCCCACGAGCAGTACGTC.

The CDR3 DNA sequence: TGTGCCAGCAGCCCTGTAGTGAGCACAGATACGCAGTATTTT. Protein product: CASSPVVSTDTQYF. This chain connects TRBV7-2 to TRBJ2-3; no clear D. V shed 5 bases and J shed 0 bases, with 9 bases lying between them. Looked up from germline, CDR1 is SGHTA and CDR2 is FQGNSA. The CDR3 is 14 amino acids.

The table lists this clone with a few counts. The V call is TRBV6-4, the J call TRBJ2-2; perhaps TRBD2 as D (6 bases). Germline V gene lookup returns CDR1 MRHNA and CDR2 SNTAGT. The length of the CDR3 is 15 residues. Trimming left V 7 bases short and J 3 bases short, with 15 bases between. CDR3 sequence (DNA): TGTGCCAGCAAAGGGGATAGCGGAGACACCGGGGAGCTGTTTTTT. Its protein is CASKGDSGDTGELFF.

CDR3 residues: CASSSSGTGLYEQYF. CDR3 in DNA: TGCGCCAGCAGCTCCTCCGGCACAGGCCTCTACGAGCAGTACTTC. This rearrangement joins TRBV5-1 to TRBJ2-7; maybe TRBD1 (5 bases). V lost 3 bases and J lost 3, with 16 bases in between. The CDR3 is 15 amino acids. Looked up from germline, CDR1 is SGHRS and CDR2 is YFSETQ. Complete variable domain (other parts from reference TRBV5-1 and TRBJ2-7): KAGVTQTPRYLIKTRGQQVTLSCSPISGHRSVSWYQQTPGQGLQFLFEYFSETQRNKGNFPGRFSGRQFSNSRSEMNVSTLELGDSALYLCASSSSGTGLYEQYFGPGTRLTVT.

This clone was observed a single time. The V call is TRBV19, the J call TRBJ2-2; 11 bases match TRBD2. With 6 bases clipped from V and 4 bases from J, the junction kept 1 base outside the gene matches. Germline CDR1 is LNHDA and CDR2 is SQIVND (reference sequence). The CDR3 contains 14 residues. Here the CDR3 DNA reads TGTGCCAGTAGAACTAGCGGGGGCACCGGGGAGCTGTTTTTT. It specifies CASRTSGGTGELFF. The variable domain in full, with the rest retrieved from reference TRBV19 and TRBJ2-2, is DGGITQSPKYLFRKEGQNVTLSCEQNLNHDAMYWYRQDPGQGLRLIYYSQIVNDFQKGDIAEGYSVSREKKESFPLTVTSAQKNPTAFYLCASRTSGGTGELFFGEGSRLTVL.

The CDR3 region has the DNA TGTGCCAGCAGAGCACAGGGGAGAGGAGAGACCCAGTACTTC. It translates to CASRAQGRGETQYF. The rearrangement links TRBV5-4 to TRBJ2-5, with 7 bases fitting TRBD1. The V gene end was trimmed by 5 bases and the J gene end by 4 bases; junction bases not matched to a gene: 8. Germline assignment: CDR1 SGHNT and CDR2 YYREEE (reference sequence). This CDR3 is 14 amino acids long.

This clone has only a few counts. J is TRBJ1-1 and V is TRBV5-1; the D gene is possibly TRBD1 (5 bases). Germline CDR1 SGHRS, CDR2 YFSETQ. V was clipped by 0 bases and J by 1 base, with 13 bases between them. This CDR3 has 16 residues. The CDR3 bases are TGCGCCAGCAGCTTGGAGGGGCTAATTGGGAACACTGAAGCTTTCTTT. This sequence encodes CASSLEGLIGNTEAFF.

The rearrangement joins TRBV27 to TRBJ1-5; D is unclear. This CDR3 region has 12 residues. Germline CDR1 reads MNHEY; CDR2 reads SMNVEV (reference sequence). The V end lost 6 bases, the J end lost 8 bases, and 11 bases lay between the germline ends. CDR3 protein: CASSQVLEPQHF. CDR3 coding DNA: TGTGCCAGCAGCCAAGTTCTAGAGCCCCAGCATTTT.

This chain uses TRBV15 with TRBJ1-1; no firm D call. This CDR3 has 14 amino acids. The germline V gene has CDR1 LNHNV and CDR2 YYDKDF (reference sequence). V was shortened by 1 base and J by 5 bases, with 11 bases between the two germline ends. The chain's CDR3 is CATSRGTTRTEAFF. In DNA form, the CDR3 reads TGTGCCACCAGCAGAGGAACGACGAGGACTGAAGCTTTCTTT.

Only one count was recorded for this clone. The V gene is TRBV5-8, the J gene TRBJ1-2; unclear D gene. V dropped 2 bases and J dropped 0 bases, with 8 bases sitting between them. From germline, CDR1 is SGHTS and CDR2 YDEGEE. This CDR3 comprises 14 residues. The CDR3 DNA reads TGTGCCAGCAGCTTATCCCGGGCTAACTATGGCTACACCTTC. Translation gives CASSLSRANYGYTF.

V usage is TRBV11-2 and J usage is TRBJ2-7; possible D gene TRBD2, 5 bases. CDR1 and CDR2 from the germline V gene are SGHAT and FQNNGV. V was trimmed by 3 bases and J by 2 bases, leaving 17 bases between them. CDR3 length equals 16 residues. Written as DNA, the CDR3 is TGTGCCAGCAGCTTCCTGCAATCTGGAGCGGCCTACGAGCAGTACTTC. Its protein product is CASSFLQSGAAYEQYF.